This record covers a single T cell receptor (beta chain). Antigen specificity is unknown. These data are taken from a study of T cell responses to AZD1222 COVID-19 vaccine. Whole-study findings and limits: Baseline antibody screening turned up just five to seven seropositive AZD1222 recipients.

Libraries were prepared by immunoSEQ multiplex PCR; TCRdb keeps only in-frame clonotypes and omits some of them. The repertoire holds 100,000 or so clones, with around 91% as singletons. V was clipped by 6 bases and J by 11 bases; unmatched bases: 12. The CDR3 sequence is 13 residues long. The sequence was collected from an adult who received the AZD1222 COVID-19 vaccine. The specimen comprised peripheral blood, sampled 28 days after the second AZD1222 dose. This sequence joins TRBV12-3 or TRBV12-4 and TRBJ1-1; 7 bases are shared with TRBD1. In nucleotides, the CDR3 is TGTGCCAGCAGCTCGAGGGGGCAAAGTAGGGCTTTCTTT. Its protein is CASSSRGQSRAFF.